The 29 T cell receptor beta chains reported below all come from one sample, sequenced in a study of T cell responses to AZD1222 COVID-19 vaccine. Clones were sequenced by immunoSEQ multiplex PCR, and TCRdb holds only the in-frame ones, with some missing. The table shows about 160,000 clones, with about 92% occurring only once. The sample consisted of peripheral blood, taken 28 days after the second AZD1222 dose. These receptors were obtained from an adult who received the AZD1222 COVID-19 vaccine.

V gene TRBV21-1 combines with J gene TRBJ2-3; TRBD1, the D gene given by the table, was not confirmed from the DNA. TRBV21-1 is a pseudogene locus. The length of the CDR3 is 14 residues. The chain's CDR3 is CASSKVRGSDTQYF. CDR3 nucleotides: TGTGCCAGCAGCAAAGTAAGGGGTTCAGATACGCAGTATTTT.

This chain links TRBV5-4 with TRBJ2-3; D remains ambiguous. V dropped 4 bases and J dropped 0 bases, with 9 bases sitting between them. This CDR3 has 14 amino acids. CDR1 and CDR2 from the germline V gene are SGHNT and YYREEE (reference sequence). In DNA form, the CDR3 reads TGTGCCAGCAGCCGGCCCGGGAGCACAGATACGCAGTATTTT. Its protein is CASSRPGSTDTQYF. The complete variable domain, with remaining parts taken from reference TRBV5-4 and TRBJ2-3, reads ETGVTQSPTHLIKTRGQQVTLRCSSQSGHNTVSWYQQALGQGPQFIFQYYREEENGRGNFPPRFSGLQFPNYSSELNVNALELDDSALYLCASSRPGSTDTQYFGPGTRLTVL.

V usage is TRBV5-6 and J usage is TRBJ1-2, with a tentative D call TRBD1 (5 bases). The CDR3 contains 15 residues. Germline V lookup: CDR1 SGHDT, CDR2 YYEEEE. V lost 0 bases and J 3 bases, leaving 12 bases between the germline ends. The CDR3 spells CASSLGVQGDYGYTF. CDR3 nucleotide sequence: TGTGCCAGCAGCTTGGGAGTCCAGGGCGACTATGGCTACACCTTC.

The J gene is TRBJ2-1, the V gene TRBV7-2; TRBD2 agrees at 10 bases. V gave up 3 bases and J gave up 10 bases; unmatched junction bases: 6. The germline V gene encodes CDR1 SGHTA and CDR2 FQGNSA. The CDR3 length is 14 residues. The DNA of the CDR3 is TGTGCCAGCAGCTTTACTAGCGGGACCCGAGAGCAGTTCTTC. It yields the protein CASSFTSGTREQFF.

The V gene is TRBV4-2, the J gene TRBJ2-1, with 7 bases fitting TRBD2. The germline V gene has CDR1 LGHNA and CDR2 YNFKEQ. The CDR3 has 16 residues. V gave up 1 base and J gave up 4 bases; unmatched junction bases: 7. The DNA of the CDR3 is TGTGCCAGCAGCCAAGTGCCCCTAGCGGCTTACAATGAGCAGTTCTTC. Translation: CASSQVPLAAYNEQFF.

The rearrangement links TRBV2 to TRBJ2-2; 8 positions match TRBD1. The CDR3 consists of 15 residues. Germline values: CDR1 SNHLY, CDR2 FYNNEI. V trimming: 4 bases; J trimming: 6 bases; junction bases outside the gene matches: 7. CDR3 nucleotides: TGTGCCAGCAGTGTTCCGCGACAGGGGCCCGGGGAGCTGTTTTTT. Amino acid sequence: CASSVPRQGPGELFF.

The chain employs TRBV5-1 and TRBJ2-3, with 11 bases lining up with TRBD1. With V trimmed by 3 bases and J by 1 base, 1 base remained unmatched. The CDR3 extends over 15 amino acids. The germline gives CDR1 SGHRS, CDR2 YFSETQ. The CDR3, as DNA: TGCGCCAGCAGCTCGGGACAGGGGGGCACAGATACGCAGTATTTT. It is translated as CASSSGQGGTDTQYF.

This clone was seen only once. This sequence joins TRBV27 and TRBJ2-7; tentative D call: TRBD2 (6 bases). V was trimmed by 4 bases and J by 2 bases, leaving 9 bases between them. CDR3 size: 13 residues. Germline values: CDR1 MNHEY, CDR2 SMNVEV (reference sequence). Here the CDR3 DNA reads TGTGCCAGCAGTTGGACGGGAGCCTACGAGCAGTACTTC. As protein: CASSWTGAYEQYF.

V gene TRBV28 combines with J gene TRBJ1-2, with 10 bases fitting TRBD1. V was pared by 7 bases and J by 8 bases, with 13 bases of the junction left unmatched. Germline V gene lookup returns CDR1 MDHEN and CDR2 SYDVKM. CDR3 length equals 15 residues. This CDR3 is CASIPPPGQGHGYTF. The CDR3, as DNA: TGTGCCAGCATCCCCCCCCCGGGACAGGGGCACGGCTACACCTTC.

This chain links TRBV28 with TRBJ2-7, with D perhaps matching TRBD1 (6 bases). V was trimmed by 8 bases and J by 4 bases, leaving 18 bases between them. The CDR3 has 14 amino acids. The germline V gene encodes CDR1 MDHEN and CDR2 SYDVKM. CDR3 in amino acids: CASGGPGQTYEQYF. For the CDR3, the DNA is TGTGCCAGCGGCGGCCCGGGACAAACTTACGAGCAGTACTTC.

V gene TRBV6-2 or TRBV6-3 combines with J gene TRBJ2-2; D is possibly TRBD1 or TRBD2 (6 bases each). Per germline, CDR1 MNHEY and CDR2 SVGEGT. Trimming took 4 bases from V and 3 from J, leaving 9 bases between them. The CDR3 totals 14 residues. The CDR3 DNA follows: TGTGCCAGCAGTTTTCGGGGGCACACCGGGGAGCTGTTTTTT. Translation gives CASSFRGHTGELFF.

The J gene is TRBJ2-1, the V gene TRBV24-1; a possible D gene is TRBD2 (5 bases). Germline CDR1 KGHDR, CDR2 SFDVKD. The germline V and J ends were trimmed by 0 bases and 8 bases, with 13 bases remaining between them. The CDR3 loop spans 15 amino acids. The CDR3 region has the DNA TGTGCCACCAGTGATTTGACTAGAGGCGGCGATGAGCAGTTCTTC. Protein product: CATSDLTRGGDEQFF.

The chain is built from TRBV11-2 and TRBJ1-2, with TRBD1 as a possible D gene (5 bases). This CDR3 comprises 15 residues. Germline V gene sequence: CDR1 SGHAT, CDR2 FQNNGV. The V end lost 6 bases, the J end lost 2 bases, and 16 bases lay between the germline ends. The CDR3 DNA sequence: TGTGCCAGCAGTATAGTCCCGGACATAAACTATGGCTACACCTTC. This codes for CASSIVPDINYGYTF.

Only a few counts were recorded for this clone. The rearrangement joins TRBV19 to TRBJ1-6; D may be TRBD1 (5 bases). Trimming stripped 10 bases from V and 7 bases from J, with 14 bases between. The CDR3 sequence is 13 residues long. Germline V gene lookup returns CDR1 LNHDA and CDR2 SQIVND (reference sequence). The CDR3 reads CATARGNNSPLHF. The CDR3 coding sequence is TGTGCCACCGCTAGGGGTAACAATTCACCCCTCCACTTT.

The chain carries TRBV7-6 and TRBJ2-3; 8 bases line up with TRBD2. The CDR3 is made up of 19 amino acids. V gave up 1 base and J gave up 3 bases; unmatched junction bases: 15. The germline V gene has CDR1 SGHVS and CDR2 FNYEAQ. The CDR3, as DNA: TGTGCCAGCAGCTTAGAGTCTCGGACACCCGGGAGGGGAACAGATACGCAGTATTTT. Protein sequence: CASSLESRTPGRGTDTQYF.

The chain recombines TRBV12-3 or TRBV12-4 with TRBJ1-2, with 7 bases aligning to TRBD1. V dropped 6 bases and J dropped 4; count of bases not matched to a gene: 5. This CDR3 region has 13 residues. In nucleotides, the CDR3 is TGTGCCAGCAGCCTGACAGGGACCTATGGCTACACCTTC. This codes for CASSLTGTYGYTF.

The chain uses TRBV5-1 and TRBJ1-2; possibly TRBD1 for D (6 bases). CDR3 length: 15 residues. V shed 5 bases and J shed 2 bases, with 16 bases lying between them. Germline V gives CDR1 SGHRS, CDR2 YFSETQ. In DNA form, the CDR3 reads TGCGCCAGCAGTGGGACCGGGACACAAAACTATGGCTACACCTTC. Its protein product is CASSGTGTQNYGYTF. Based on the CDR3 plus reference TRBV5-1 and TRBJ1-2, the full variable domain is KAGVTQTPRYLIKTRGQQVTLSCSPISGHRSVSWYQQTPGQGLQFLFEYFSETQRNKGNFPGRFSGRQFSNSRSEMNVSTLELGDSALYLCASSGTGTQNYGYTFGSGTRLTVV.

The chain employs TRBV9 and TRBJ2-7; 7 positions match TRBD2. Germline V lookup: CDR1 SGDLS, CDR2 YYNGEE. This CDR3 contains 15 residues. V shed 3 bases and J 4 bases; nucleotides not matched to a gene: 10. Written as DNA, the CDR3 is TGTGCCAGCAGCGGTTCCCCCAGCGGGATATACGAGCAGTACTTC. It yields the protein CASSGSPSGIYEQYF.

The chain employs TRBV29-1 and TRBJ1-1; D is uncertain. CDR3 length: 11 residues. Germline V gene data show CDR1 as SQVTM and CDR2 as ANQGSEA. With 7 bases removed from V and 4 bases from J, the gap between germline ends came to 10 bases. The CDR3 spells CSAKMGTEAFF. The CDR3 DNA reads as TGCAGCGCCAAGATGGGCACTGAAGCTTTCTTT.

CDR3 DNA: TGTGCCAGCAGGGACTTAGCTGGGACTCGCTCCTACAATGAGCAGTTCTTC. As protein: CASRDLAGTRSYNEQFF. V and J are TRBV2 and TRBJ2-1; D possibly corresponds to TRBD2 (6 bases). There are 17 residues in the CDR3. The germline V gene has CDR1 SNHLY and CDR2 FYNNEI. Trimming left V 6 bases short and J 0 bases short, with 18 bases between.

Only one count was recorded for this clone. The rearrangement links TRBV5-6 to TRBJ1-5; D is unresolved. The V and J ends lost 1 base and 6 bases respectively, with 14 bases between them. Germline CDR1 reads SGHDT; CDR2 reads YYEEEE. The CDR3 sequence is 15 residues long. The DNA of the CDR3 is TGTGCCAGCAGCTTGCGTGGCACTCTGGGTCAGCCCCAGCATTTT. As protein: CASSLRGTLGQPQHF.

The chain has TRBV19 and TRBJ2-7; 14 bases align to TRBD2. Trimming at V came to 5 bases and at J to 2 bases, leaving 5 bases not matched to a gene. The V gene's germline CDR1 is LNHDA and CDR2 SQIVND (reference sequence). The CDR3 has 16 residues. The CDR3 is CASSRTSGRLAYEQYF. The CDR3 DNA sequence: TGTGCCAGTAGTCGGACTAGCGGGAGGTTGGCCTACGAGCAGTACTTC.

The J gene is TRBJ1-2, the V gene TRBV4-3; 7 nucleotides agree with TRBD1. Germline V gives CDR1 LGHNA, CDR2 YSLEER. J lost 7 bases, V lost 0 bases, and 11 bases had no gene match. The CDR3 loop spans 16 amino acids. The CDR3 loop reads CASSQDRQQGMGGYTF. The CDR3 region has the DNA TGCGCCAGCAGCCAAGATCGTCAACAGGGGATGGGTGGCTACACCTTC.

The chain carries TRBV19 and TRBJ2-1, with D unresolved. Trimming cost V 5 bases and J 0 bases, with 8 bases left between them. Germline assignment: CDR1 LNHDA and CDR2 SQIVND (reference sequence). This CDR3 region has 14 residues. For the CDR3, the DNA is TGTGCCAGTAGTGGGTGGGGCTCCTACAATGAGCAGTTCTTC. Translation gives CASSGWGSYNEQFF.

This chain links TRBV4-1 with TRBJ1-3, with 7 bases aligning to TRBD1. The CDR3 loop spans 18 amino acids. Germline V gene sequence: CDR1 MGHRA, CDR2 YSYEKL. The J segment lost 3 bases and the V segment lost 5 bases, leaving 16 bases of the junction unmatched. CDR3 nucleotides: TGCGCCAGCAGCAAGGGGAGTATGGGCCGGGACAGTGGAAACACCATATATTTT. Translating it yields CASSKGSMGRDSGNTIYF.

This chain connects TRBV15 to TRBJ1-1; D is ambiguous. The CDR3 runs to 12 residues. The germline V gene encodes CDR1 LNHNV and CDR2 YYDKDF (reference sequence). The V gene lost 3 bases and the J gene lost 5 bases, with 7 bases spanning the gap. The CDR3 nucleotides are TGTGCCACCAGCAGTACACGGACTGAAGCTTTCTTT. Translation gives CATSSTRTEAFF.

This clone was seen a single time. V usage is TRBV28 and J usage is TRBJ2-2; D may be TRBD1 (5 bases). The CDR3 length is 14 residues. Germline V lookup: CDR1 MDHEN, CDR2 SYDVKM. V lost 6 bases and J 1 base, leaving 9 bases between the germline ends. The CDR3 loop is CASRWGGNTGELFF. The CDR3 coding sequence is TGTGCCAGCAGATGGGGCGGGAACACCGGGGAGCTGTTTTTT.

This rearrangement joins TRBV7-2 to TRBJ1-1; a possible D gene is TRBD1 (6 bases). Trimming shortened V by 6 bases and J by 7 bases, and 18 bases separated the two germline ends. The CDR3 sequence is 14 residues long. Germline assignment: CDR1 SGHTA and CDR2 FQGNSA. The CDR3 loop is CASSQSGGRGEAFF. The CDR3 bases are TGTGCCAGCAGTCAAAGCGGGGGGCGAGGTGAAGCTTTCTTT.

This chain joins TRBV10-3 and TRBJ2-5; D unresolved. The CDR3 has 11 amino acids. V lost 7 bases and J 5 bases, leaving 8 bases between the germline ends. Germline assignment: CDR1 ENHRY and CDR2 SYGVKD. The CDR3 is CAIKAEETQYF. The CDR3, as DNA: TGTGCCATCAAGGCGGAGGAGACCCAGTACTTC.